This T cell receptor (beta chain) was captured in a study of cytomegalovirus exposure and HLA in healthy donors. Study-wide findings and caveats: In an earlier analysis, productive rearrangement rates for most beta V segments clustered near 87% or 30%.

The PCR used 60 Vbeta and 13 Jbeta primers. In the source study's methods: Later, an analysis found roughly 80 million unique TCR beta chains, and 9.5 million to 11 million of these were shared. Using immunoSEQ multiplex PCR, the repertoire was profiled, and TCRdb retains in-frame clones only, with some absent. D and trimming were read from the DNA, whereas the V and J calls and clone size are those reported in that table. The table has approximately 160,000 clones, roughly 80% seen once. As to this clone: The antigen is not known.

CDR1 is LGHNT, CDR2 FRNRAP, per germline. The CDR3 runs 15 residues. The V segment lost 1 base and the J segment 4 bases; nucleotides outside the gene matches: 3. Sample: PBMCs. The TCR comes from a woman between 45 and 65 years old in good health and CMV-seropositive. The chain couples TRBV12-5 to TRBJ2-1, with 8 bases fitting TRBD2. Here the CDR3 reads CASGLGTSLYNEQFF. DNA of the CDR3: TGTGCTAGTGGTTTGGGGACTAGCTTATACAATGAGCAGTTCTTC.